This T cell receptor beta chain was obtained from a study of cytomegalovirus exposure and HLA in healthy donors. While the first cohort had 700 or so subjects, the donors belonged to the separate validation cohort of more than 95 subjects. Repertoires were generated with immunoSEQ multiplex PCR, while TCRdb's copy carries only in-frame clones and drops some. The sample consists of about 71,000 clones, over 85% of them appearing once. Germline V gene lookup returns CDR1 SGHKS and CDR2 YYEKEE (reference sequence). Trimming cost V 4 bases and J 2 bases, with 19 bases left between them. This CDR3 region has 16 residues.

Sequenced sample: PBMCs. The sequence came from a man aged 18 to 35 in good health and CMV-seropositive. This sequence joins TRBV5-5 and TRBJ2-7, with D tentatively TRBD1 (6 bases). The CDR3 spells CASSRRSTGGAYEQYF. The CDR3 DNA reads TGTGCCAGCAGCCGAAGATCGACAGGTGGGGCCTACGAGCAGTACTTC.